This entry features one T cell receptor (beta chain) sequence. Its antigen is unknown. This specimen belongs to a study of lymphopenia after photon versus proton radiotherapy. Study-level results: Oligoclonal CD8+ Temra expansion after nadir drove photon patients' diversity drop. In patients who died, overall survival fell as post-nadir TCR diversity dropped more.

Measured with immunoSEQ multiplex PCR; TCRdb has only the in-frame clones, and not every one. The sample consists of around 25,000 clones, 85% of them appearing once. The starting material was peripheral blood, obtained from a patient treated with photon-based radiotherapy. This TCR was sampled from a man between 60 and 75 years old with pancreatic cancer.

CDR3 in amino acids: CASSPRGANTEAFF. CDR3 DNA sequence: TGCGCCAGCAGCCCACGGGGGGCGAACACTGAAGCTTTCTTT. V usage is TRBV4-3 and J usage is TRBJ1-1; D is possibly TRBD1 (6 bases). The CDR3 sequence is 14 residues long. CDR1 is LGHNA, CDR2 YSLEER, per germline. Trimming took off 4 bases at V and 1 base at J, with 10 bases between the two ends.